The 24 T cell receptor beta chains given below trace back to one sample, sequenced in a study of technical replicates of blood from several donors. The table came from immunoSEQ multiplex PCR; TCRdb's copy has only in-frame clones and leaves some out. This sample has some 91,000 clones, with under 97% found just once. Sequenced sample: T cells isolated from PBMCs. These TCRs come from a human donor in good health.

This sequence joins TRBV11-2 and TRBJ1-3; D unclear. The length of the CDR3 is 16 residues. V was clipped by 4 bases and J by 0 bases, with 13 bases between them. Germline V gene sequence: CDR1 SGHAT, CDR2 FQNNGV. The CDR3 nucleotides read TGTGCCAGCAGCTCCGGGAACAACCTCTCTGGAAACACCATATATTTT. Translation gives CASSSGNNLSGNTIYF.

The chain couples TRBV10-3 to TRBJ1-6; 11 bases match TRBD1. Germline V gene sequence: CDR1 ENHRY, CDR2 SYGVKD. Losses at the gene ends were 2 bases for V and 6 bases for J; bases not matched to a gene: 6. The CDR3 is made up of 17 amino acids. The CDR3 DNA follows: TGTGCCATCAGTGAGCGTACCGGGACAGGGGGTAATTCACCCCTCCACTTT. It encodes CAISERTGTGGNSPLHF.

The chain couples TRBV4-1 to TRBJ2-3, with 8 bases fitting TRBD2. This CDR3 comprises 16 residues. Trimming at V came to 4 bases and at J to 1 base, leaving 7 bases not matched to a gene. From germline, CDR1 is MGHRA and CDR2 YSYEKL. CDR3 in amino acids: CASSLRGGLGTDTQYF. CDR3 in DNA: TGCGCCAGCAGCCTCCGCGGGGGGCTGGGCACAGATACGCAGTATTTT.

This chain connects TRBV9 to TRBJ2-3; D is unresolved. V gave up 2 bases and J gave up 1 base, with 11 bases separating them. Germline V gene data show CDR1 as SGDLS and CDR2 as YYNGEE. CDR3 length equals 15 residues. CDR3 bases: TGTGCCAGCAGCGTGGGTAACGGAGGCACAGATACGCAGTATTTT. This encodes CASSVGNGGTDTQYF.

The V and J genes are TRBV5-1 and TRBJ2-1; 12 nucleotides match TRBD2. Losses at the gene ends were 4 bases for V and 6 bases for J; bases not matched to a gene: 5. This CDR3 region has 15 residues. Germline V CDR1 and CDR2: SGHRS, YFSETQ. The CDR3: CASSPWTSGINEQFF. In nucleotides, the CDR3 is TGCGCCAGCAGCCCTTGGACTAGCGGGATCAATGAGCAGTTCTTC.

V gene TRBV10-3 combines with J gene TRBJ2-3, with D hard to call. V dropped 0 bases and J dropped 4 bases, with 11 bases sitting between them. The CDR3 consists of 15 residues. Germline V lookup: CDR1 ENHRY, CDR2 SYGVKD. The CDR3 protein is CAISESQVPADTQYF. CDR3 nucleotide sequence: TGTGCCATCAGTGAGTCCCAGGTCCCAGCAGATACGCAGTATTTT.

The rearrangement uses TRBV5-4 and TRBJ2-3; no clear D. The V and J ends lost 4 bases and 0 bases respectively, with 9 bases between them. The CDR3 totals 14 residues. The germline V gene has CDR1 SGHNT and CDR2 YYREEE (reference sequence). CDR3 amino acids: CASSVDRSTDTQYF. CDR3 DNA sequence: TGTGCCAGCAGCGTGGACCGGAGCACAGATACGCAGTATTTT.

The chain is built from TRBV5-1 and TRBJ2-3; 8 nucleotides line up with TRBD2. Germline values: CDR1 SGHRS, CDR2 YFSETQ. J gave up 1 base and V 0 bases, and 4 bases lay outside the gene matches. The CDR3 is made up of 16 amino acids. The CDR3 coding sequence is TGCGCCAGCAGCTTGGATCCCGGGGGGGGCACAGATACGCAGTATTTT. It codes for CASSLDPGGGTDTQYF. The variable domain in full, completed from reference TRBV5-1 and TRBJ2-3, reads KAGVTQTPRYLIKTRGQQVTLSCSPISGHRSVSWYQQTPGQGLQFLFEYFSETQRNKGNFPGRFSGRQFSNSRSEMNVSTLELGDSALYLCASSLDPGGGTDTQYFGPGTRLTVL.

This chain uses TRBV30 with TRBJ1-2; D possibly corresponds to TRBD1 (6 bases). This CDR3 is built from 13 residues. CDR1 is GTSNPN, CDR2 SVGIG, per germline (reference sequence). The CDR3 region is CLHTQQGFGGYTF. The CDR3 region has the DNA TGTCTACACACTCAACAGGGTTTTGGTGGCTACACCTTC.

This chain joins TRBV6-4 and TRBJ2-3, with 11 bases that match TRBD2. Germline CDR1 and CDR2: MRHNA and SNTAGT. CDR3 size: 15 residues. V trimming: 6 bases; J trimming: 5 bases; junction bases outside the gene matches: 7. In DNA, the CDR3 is TGTGCCAGCAGACCCGGGACTAGCGGTGGAGATACGCAGTATTTT. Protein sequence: CASRPGTSGGDTQYF.

Here the CDR3 reads CASSLGQSNNSPLHF. The CDR3 DNA reads TGTGCCAGCAGCTTAGGACAGTCGAATAATTCACCCCTCCACTTT. The chain carries TRBV7-9 and TRBJ1-6; tentative D call: TRBD1 (5 bases). Germline CDR1 SEHNR, CDR2 FQNEAQ (reference sequence). The CDR3 sequence is 15 residues long. V dropped 1 base and J dropped 5 bases, with 9 bases sitting between them.

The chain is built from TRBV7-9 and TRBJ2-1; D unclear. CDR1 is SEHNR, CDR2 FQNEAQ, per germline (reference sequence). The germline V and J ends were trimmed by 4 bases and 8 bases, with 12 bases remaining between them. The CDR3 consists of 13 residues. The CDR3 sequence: CASSSQSGDEQFF. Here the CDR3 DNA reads TGTGCCAGCAGCTCCCAGTCTGGAGATGAGCAGTTCTTC.

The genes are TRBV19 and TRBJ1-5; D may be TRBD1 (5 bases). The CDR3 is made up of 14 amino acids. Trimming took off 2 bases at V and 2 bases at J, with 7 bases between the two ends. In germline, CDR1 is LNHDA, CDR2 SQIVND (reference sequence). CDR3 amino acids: CASSIQTGNQPQHF. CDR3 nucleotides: TGTGCCAGTAGTATACAGACAGGCAATCAGCCCCAGCATTTT.

CDR3 residues: CASSQDILGLSYEQYF. Here the CDR3 DNA reads TGCGCCAGCAGCCAAGATATACTAGGGTTATCCTACGAGCAGTACTTC. The V gene is TRBV4-1, the J gene TRBJ2-7; possible D gene TRBD2, 5 bases. Trimming shortened V by 0 bases and J by 1 base, and 13 bases separated the two germline ends. The CDR3 runs 16 residues. The germline V gene encodes CDR1 MGHRA and CDR2 YSYEKL.

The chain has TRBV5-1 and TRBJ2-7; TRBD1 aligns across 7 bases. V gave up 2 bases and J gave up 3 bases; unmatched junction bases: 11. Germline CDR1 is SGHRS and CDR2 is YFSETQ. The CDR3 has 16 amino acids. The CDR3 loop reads CASSLGTARSFYEQYF. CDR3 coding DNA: TGCGCCAGCAGCTTAGGGACAGCCCGAAGTTTCTACGAGCAGTACTTC.

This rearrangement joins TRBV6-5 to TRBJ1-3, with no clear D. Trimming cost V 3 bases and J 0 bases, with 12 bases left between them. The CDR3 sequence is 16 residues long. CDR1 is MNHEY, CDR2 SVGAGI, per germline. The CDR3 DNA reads TGTGCCAGCAGTTATGGAACAGTCCTCTCTGGAAACACCATATATTTT. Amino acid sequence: CASSYGTVLSGNTIYF.

Written as DNA, the CDR3 is TGTGCCAGCAGCTTAAGCGACAGAGGATTGACTTCACCCCTCCACTTT. Encoded protein: CASSLSDRGLTSPLHF. V and J are TRBV7-8 and TRBJ1-6, with D perhaps matching TRBD1 (5 bases). Looked up from germline, CDR1 is SGHVS and CDR2 is FQNEAQ. Trimming left V 2 bases short and J 9 bases short, with 17 bases between. The CDR3 contains 16 residues.

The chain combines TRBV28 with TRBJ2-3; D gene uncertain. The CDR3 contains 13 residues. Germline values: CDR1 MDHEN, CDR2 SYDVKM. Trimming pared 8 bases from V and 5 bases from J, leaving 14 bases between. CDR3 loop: CASADRVEDTQYF. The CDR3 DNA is TGTGCCAGCGCCGACCGGGTTGAAGATACGCAGTATTTT. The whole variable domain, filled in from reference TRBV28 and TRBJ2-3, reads DVKVTQSSRYLVKRTGEKVFLECVQDMDHENMFWYRQDPGLGLRLIYFSYDVKMKEKGDIPEGYSVSREKKERFSLILESASTNQTSMYLCASADRVEDTQYFGPGTRLTVL.

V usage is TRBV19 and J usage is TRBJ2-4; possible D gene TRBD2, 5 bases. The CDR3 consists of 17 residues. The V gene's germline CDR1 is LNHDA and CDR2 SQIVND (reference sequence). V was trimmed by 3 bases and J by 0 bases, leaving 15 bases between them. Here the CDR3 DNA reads TGTGCCAGTAGTATTAGGGCGGGCCCCATAGCCAAAAACATTCAGTACTTC. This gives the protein CASSIRAGPIAKNIQYF.

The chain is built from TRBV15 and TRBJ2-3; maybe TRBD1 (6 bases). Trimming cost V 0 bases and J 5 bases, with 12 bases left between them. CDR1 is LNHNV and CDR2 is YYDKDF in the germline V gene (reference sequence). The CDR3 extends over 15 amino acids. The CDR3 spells CATSRDRQALDTQYF. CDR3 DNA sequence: TGTGCCACCAGCAGAGATCGACAGGCTCTAGATACGCAGTATTTT.

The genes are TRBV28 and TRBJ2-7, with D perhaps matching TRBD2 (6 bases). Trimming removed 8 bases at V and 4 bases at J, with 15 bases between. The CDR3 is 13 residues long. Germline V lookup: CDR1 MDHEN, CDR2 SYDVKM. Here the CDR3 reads CASFSRDRYEQYF. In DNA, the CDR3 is TGTGCCAGCTTCTCGCGGGATCGGTACGAGCAGTACTTC. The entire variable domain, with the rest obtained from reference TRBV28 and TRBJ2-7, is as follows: DVKVTQSSRYLVKRTGEKVFLECVQDMDHENMFWYRQDPGLGLRLIYFSYDVKMKEKGDIPEGYSVSREKKERFSLILESASTNQTSMYLCASFSRDRYEQYFGPGTRLTVT.

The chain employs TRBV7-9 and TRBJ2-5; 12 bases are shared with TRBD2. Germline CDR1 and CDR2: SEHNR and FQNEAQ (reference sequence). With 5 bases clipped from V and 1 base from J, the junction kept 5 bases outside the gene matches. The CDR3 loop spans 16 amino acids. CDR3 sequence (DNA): TGTGCCAGCAGCCCTCCGGGACTAGCGGGCCAAGAGACCCAGTACTTC. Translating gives CASSPPGLAGQETQYF.

The CDR3 loop reads CASSLEYPSDTQYF. In nucleotides, the CDR3 is TGTGCCAGCAGCTTGGAATATCCCTCGGATACGCAGTATTTT. This chain connects TRBV5-4 to TRBJ2-3; unclear D gene. CDR1 is SGHNT and CDR2 is YYREEE in the germline V gene (reference sequence). Trimming took 0 bases from V and 6 from J, leaving 11 bases between them. This CDR3 comprises 14 residues.

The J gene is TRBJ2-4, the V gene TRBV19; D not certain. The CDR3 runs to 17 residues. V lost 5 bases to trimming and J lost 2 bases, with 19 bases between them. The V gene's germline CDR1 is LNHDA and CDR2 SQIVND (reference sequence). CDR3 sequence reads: CASSPYVELETKNIQYF. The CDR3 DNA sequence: TGTGCCAGTAGTCCGTATGTCGAACTCGAGACCAAAAACATTCAGTACTTC.